Below are 7 T cell receptor beta chains sequenced from a single sample in a study of T cells of healthy individuals. TCRdb ran MiXCR on the 5' RACE reads and lists one entry per CDR3 protein. The sample consists of nearly 100,000 distinct CDR3 sequences, roughly 18% of them appearing once. The receptors originated from a human donor in good health.

This clonotype occurred a few times. V usage is TRBV2 and J usage is TRBJ2-5, with D perhaps TRBD2 (5 bases). The CDR3 loop spans 15 amino acids. V was clipped by 2 bases and J by 4 bases, with 14 bases between them. Germline assignment: CDR1 SNHLY and CDR2 FYNNEI. The CDR3 reads CASSEFPTGRETQYF. CDR3 bases: TGTGCCAGCAGTGAATTTCCAACGGGGAGAGAGACCCAGTACTTC.

The chain joins TRBV20-1 to TRBJ2-1; TRBD2 agrees at 9 bases. V shed 5 bases, J shed 15 bases, and the junction held 8 bases outside the gene matches. From germline, CDR1 is DFQATT and CDR2 SNEGSKA (reference sequence). The CDR3 runs to 11 residues. CDR3 DNA: TGCAGTGCTCCTCATAGCGGGAGCACGTTCTTC. Residues: CSAPHSGSTFF.

In this sample, this clonotype turned up many times. CDR3 sequence reads: CASSPAGARTEAFF. In DNA, the CDR3 is TGTGCCAGCAGCCCCGCCGGGGCAAGGACTGAAGCTTTCTTT. The chain is built from TRBV7-9 and TRBJ1-1; D may be TRBD1 (5 bases). Germline V gene sequence: CDR1 SEHNR, CDR2 FQNEAQ (reference sequence). There are 14 residues in the CDR3. V was pared by 5 bases and J by 5 bases, with 15 bases between.

V gene TRBV28 combines with J gene TRBJ1-5; D unresolved. There are 16 residues in the CDR3. Germline loops: CDR1 MDHEN, CDR2 SYDVKM. V was shortened by 3 bases and J by 1 base, with 13 bases between the two germline ends. As DNA, the CDR3 is TGTGCCAGCAGTTTCTTGGGGAAAAAAAGCAATCAGCCCCAGCATTTT. Its protein product is CASSFLGKKSNQPQHF.

This clonotype came up a few times. V usage is TRBV4-1 and J usage is TRBJ2-7; TRBD2 aligns across 9 bases. V shed 0 bases and J 2 bases; nucleotides not matched to a gene: 14. The CDR3 length is 19 residues. Germline-derived CDR1 and CDR2 are MGHRA and YSYEKL. The CDR3 sequence is CASSQEYQSLAGGAYEQYF. The CDR3 nucleotides read TGCGCCAGCAGCCAAGAGTATCAGTCATTGGCGGGAGGGGCCTACGAGCAGTACTTC.

This clonotype was recorded many times. V and J are TRBV5-6 and TRBJ2-5; 12 bases match TRBD2. Per the germline V gene, CDR1 is SGHDT and CDR2 is YYEEEE. The V and J ends lost 7 bases and 5 bases, in that order; junction bases with no gene match: 6. There are 14 residues in the CDR3. DNA of the CDR3: TGTGCCAGCGCTGCGACTAGCGGGAGTGAGACCCAGTACTTC. This translates into CASAATSGSETQYF.

V is TRBV6-2 or TRBV6-3 and J is TRBJ2-1, with D hard to call. Trimming pared 2 bases from V and 8 bases from J, leaving 7 bases between. Germline V gene lookup returns CDR1 MNHEY and CDR2 SVGEGT. The CDR3 sequence is 12 residues long. This chain's CDR3 is CASSYRVDEQFF. For the CDR3, the DNA is TGTGCCAGCAGTTACAGGGTCGATGAGCAGTTCTTC.